The rows below give T cell receptor beta chains drawn from one sample of a study of circulating and synovial CD4+ cells in juvenile arthritis. The assay was immunoSEQ multiplex PCR, and TCRdb's table has in-frame clones only and misses some. The sample has around 13,000 clones; over 80% are singletons. The sequenced sample consisted of CD4+ T cells from synovial fluid. The receptor source for this set is a human patient with juvenile idiopathic arthritis. Some clones in this sample may be carry-over from other donors' samples. Both conserved end residues are part of each CDR3. The D gene is left open where the match is weak. For some rows the clone size is stated as once, few or many, or as a class when expanded; others skip it.

TRBJ2-1 TRBV14 . . CASSQVELRSSYNEQFF TGTGCCAGCAGCCAAGTCGAACTAAGGAGCTCCTACAATGAGCAGTTCTTC
TRBJ1-6 TRBV7-2 . . CASSPYDREANSPLHF TGTGCCAGCAGCCCGTACGACCGGGAAGCGAATTCACCCCTCCACTTT
TRBJ2-1 TRBV4-1 TRBD1 . CASSQGQGTGHNEQFF TGCGCCAGCAGCCAAGGGCAAGGGACAGGACACAATGAGCAGTTCTTC
TRBJ1-2 TRBV30 . . CAWSLPGSYGYTF TGTGCCTGGAGCCTACCGGGGTCCTATGGCTACACCTTC
TRBJ2-7 TRBV6-1 TRBD1 . CASSEAPGTGGYEQYF TGTGCCAGCAGTGAAGCTCCCGGGACAGGGGGCTACGAGCAGTACTTC
TRBJ1-1 TRBV11-1 . . CASGGENTEAFF TGTGCCAGCGGAGGGGAGAACACTGAAGCTTTCTTT
TRBJ1-5 TRBV4-1 TRBD1 . CASSQDRGGQPQHF TGCGCCAGCAGCCAGGACAGGGGCGGTCAGCCCCAGCATTTT
TRBJ2-3 TRBV5-1 TRBD1 . CASSLGQGAPTDTQYF TGCGCCAGCAGCTTGGGACAGGGGGCCCCCACAGATACGCAGTATTTT
TRBJ2-1 TRBV11-3 TRBD2 . CASSLAGLANEQFF TGTGCCAGCAGCTTAGCGGGACTAGCGAATGAGCAGTTCTTC
TRBJ2-7 TRBV9 . . CASSPGVQQYF TGTGCCAGCAGCCCCGGGGTCCAGCAGTACTTC
TRBJ2-2 TRBV6-5 . . CASSWGANTGELFF TGTGCCAGCAGTTGGGGCGCGAACACCGGGGAGCTGTTTTTT
TRBJ2-2 TRBV11-2 TRBD1 . CASSLGGGQGNTGELFF TGTGCCAGCAGCTTAGGGGGGGGACAGGGGAACACCGGGGAGCTGTTTTTT
TRBJ1-6 TRBV6-1 TRBD1 . CASSENSGTGNSPLHF TGTGCCAGCAGTGAAAATTCCGGGACAGGAAATTCACCCCTCCACTTT
TRBJ2-6 TRBV10-3 . . CAISEGQGRTFLTF TGTGCCATCAGTGAGGGGCAAGGCCGTACCTTCCTGACTTTC
TRBJ1-1 TRBV6-1 TRBD1 . CASSPNPTGETEAFF TGTGCCAGCAGCCCAAACCCAACAGGGGAAACTGAAGCTTTCTTT
TRBJ1-5 TRBV28 . . CASSLRGSQHF TGCGCCAGCAGTTTACGGGGTTCCCAGCATTTT
TRBJ1-2 TRBV9 . . CASSTQKYGYTF TGTGCCAGCAGCACCCAGAAGTATGGCTACACCTTC
TRBJ2-5 TRBV5-6 TRBD2 . CASSFAGGRETQYF TGTGCCAGCAGCTTCGCGGGAGGCCGAGAGACCCAGTACTTC
TRBJ1-1 TRBV7-9 . . CASSLLRTGMEAFF TGTGCCAGCAGCCTACTACGAACAGGGATGGAAGCTTTCTTT
TRBJ1-6 TRBV6-5 . . CASRTVNSPLHF TGTGCCAGCAGGACTGTGAATTCACCCCTCCACTTT
TRBJ2-7 TRBV18 . . CASSPPTLGDYEQYF TGTGCCAGCTCACCACCGACGCTAGGAGACTACGAGCAGTACTTC
TRBJ1-2 TRBV4-3 TRBD1 . CASSQDRGPTGRLGDYGYTF TGCGCCAGCAGCCAAGATAGGGGGCCTACCGGGCGGTTAGGTGACTATGGCTACACCTTC
TRBJ2-5 TRBV27 . . CASRTVGRLQETQYF TGTGCCAGCAGGACAGTGGGTCGACTCCAAGAGACCCAGTACTTC
TRBJ2-3 TRBV2 TRBD2 . CASSGLAGLTDTQYF TGTGCCAGCAGTGGACTAGCGGGCCTCACAGATACGCAGTATTTT
TRBJ2-6 TRBV2 TRBD1 . CASTGTGGSGANVLTF TGTGCCAGCACTGGGACAGGGGGCTCTGGGGCCAACGTCCTGACTTTC
TRBJ1-1 TRBV7-9 . . CASSLAPGRTEAFF TGTGCCAGCAGCTTAGCCCCAGGGCGAACTGAAGCTTTCTTT
TRBJ2-1 TRBV29-1 . few CSVALEMRNEQFF TGCAGCGTTGCGCTAGAGATGAGAAATGAGCAGTTCTTC
TRBJ1-5 TRBV28 . . CASSLGVSSNQPQHF TGTGCCAGCAGTTTGGGAGTGAGTAGCAATCAGCCCCAGCATTTT
TRBJ1-1 TRBV29-1 . . CSVEEDTEAFF TGCAGCGTTGAGGAGGACACTGAAGCTTTCTTT
TRBJ2-2 TRBV29-1 . . CSVATGRELFF TGCAGCGTCGCCACAGGTCGGGAGCTGTTTTTT
TRBJ1-2 TRBV27 TRBD1 . CASSFSGQTGYTF TGTGCCAGCAGTTTTTCGGGACAGACTGGCTACACCTTC